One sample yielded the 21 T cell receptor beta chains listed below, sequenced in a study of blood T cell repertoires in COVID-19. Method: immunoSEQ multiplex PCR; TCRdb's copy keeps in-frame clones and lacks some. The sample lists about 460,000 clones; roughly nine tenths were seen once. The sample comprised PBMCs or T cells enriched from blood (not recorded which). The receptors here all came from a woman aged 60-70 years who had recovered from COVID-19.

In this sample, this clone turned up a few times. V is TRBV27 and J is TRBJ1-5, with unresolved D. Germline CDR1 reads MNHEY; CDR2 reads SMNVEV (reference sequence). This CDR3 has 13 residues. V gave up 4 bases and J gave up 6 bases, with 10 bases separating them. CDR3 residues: CASSYGSSQPQHF. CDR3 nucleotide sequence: TGTGCCAGCAGTTATGGTTCTAGTCAGCCCCAGCATTTT.

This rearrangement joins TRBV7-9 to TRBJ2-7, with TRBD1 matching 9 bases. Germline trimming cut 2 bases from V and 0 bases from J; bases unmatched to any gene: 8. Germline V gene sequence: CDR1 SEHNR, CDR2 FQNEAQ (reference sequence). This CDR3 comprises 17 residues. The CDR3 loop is CASSLNPGQGSSYEQYF. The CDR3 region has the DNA TGTGCCAGCAGCTTAAACCCGGGACAGGGCAGCTCCTACGAGCAGTACTTC.

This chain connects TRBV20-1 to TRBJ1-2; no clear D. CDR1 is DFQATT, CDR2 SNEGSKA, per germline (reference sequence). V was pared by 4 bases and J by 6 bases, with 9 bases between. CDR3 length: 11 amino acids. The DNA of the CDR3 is TGCAGTGCTACCCGGGAGGATGGCTACACCTTC. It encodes CSATREDGYTF.

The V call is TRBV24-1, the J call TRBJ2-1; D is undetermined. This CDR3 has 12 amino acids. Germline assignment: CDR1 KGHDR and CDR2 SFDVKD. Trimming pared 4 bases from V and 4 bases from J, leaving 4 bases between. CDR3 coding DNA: TGTGCCACCAGTGAGGCTTACAATGAGCAGTTCTTC. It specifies CATSEAYNEQFF.

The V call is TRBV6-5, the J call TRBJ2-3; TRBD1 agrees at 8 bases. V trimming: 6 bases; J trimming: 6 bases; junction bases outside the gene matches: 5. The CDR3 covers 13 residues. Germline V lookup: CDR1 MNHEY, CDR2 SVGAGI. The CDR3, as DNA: TGTGCCAGCAGGACAGGGGTTGGGGATACGCAGTATTTT. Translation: CASRTGVGDTQYF.

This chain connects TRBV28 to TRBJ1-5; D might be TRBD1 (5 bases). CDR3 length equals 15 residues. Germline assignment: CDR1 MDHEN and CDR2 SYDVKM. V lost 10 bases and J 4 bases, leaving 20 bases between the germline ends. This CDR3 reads CATTGPDRRNQPQHF. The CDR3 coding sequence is TGTGCCACCACGGGCCCCGACAGAAGGAATCAGCCCCAGCATTTT.

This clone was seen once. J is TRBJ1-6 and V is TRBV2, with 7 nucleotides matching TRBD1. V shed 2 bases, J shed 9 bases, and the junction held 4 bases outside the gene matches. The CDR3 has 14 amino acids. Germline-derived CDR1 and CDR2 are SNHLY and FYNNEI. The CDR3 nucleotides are TGTGCCAGCAGTGAAAGACAGGGCGGTTCACCCCTCCACTTT. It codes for CASSERQGGSPLHF.

Here the CDR3 DNA reads TGCAGCCTAGGACTAGCGGGGGGTGTGGGCACAGATACGCAGTATTTT. Residues: CSLGLAGGVGTDTQYF. The rearrangement joins TRBV29-1 to TRBJ2-3, with TRBD2 matching over 14 bases. The CDR3 sequence is 16 residues long. Germline loops: CDR1 SQVTM, CDR2 ANQGSEA. The V gene end was trimmed by 8 bases and the J gene end by 1 base; junction bases not matched to a gene: 8.

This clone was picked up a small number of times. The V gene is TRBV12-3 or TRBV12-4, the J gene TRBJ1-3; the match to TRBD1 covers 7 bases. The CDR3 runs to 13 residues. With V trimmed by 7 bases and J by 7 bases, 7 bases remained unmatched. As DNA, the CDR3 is TGTGCCAGCATTGGGACAGTAAGCAACACCATATATTTT. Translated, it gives CASIGTVSNTIYF.

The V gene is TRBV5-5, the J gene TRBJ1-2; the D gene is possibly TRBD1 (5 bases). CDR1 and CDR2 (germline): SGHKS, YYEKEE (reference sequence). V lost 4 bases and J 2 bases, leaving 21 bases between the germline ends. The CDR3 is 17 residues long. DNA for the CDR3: TGTGCCAGCAGCCGGCGACCGAGTAACAGGACGAACTATGGCTACACCTTC. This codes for CASSRRPSNRTNYGYTF. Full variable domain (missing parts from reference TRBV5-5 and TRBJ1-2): DAGVTQSPTHLIKTRGQQVTLRCSPISGHKSVSWYQQVLGQGPQFIFQYYEKEERGRGNFPDRFSARQFPNYSSELNVNALLLGDSALYLCASSRRPSNRTNYGYTFGSGTRLTVV.

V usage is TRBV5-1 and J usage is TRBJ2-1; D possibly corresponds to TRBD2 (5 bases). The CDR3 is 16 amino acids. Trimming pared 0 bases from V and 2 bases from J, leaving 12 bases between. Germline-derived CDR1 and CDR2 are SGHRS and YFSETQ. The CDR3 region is CASSLGLSRTYNEQFF. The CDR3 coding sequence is TGCGCCAGCAGCTTGGGACTATCGCGGACCTACAATGAGCAGTTCTTC.

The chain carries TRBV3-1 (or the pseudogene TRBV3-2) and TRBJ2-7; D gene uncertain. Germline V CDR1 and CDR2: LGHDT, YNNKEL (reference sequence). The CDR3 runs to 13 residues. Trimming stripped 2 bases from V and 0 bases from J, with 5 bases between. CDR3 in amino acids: CASSQIYSYEQYF. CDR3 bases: TGTGCCAGCAGCCAAATATACTCCTACGAGCAGTACTTC.

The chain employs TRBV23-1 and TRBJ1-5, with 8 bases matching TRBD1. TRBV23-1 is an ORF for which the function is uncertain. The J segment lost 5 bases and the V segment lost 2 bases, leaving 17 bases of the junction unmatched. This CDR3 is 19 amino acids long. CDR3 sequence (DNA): TGCGCCAGCAGTCAACCTTTAATCACGGACAGGGAGAGGGATCAGCCCCAGCATTTT. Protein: CASSQPLITDRERDQPQHF.

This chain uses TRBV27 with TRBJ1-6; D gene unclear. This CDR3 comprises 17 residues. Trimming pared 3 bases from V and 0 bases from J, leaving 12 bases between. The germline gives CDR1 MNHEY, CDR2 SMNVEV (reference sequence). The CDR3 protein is CASSFSIRSSYNSPLHF. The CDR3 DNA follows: TGTGCCAGCAGTTTTTCCATAAGGAGCTCCTATAATTCACCCCTCCACTTT.

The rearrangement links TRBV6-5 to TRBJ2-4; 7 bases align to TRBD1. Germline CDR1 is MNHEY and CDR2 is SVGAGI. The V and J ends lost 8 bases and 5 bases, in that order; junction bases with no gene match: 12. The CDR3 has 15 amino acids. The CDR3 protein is CASRQGLGGENIQYF. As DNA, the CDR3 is TGTGCCAGCCGACAGGGCCTTGGAGGAGAAAACATTCAGTACTTC.

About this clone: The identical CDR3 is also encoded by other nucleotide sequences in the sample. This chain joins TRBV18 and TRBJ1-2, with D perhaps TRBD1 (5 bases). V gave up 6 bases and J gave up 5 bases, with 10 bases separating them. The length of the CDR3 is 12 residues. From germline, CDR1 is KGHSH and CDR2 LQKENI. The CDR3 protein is CASSLQGYGYTF. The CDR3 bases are TGTGCCAGCTCCCTCCAGGGATATGGCTACACCTTC.

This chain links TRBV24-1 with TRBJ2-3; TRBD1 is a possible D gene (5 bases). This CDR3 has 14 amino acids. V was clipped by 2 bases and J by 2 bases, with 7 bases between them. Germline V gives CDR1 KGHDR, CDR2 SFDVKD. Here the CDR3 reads CATSDSTVTDTQYF. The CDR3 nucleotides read TGTGCCACCAGTGATTCGACAGTCACAGATACGCAGTATTTT.

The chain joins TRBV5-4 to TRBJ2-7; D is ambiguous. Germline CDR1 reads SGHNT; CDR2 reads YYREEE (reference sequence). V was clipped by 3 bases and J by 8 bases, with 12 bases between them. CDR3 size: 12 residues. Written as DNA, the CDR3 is TGTGCCAGCAGCTCCAACCTAGTCCAGCAGTACTTC. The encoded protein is CASSSNLVQQYF.

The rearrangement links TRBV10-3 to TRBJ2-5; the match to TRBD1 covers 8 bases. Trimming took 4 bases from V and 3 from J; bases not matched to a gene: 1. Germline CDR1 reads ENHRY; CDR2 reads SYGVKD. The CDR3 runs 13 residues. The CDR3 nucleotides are TGTGCCATCAGTGCACAGGGGGAAGAGACCCAGTACTTC. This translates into CAISAQGEETQYF.

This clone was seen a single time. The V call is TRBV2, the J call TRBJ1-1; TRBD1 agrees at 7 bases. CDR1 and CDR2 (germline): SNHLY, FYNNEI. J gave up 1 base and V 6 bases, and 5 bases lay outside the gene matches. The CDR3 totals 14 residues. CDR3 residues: CASRQGVANTEAFF. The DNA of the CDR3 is TGTGCCAGCAGGCAGGGGGTCGCGAACACTGAAGCTTTCTTT.

CDR3 in DNA: TGTGCCAGCAGCTTGGGGGTGGCGGGGGACTACGAGCAGTACGTC. As protein: CASSLGVAGDYEQYV. The J gene is TRBJ2-7, the V gene TRBV5-8; TRBD2 aligns across 7 bases. CDR1 is SGHTS and CDR2 is YDEGEE in the germline V gene. The CDR3 contains 15 residues. Losses at the gene ends were 0 bases for V and 3 bases for J; bases not matched to a gene: 6.